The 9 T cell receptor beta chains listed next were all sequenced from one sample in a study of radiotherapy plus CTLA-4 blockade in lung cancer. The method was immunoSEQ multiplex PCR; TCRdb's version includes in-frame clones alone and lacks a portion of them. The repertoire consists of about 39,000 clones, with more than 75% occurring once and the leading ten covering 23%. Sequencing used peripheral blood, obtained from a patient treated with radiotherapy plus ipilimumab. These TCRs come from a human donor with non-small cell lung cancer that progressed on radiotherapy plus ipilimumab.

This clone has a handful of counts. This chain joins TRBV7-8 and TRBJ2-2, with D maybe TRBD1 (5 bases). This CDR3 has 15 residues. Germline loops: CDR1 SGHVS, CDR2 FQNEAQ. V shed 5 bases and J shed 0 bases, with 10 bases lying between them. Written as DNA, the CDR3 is TGTGCCAGCAGCACAGGAAGGCCGAACACCGGGGAGCTGTTTTTT. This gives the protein CASSTGRPNTGELFF. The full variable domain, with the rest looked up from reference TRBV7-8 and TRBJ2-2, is GAGVSQSPRYKVAKRGQDVALRCDPISGHVSLFWYQQALGQGPEFLTYFQNEAQLDKSGLPSDRFFAERPEGSVSTLKIQRTQQEDSAVYLCASSTGRPNTGELFFGEGSRLTVL.

CDR3 sequence (DNA): TGTGCCAGCAGTCCCCGGGGGGGACAGGGCGGCACTTACGAGCAGTACTTC. It is translated as CASSPRGGQGGTYEQYF. The chain has TRBV25-1 and TRBJ2-7; D is possibly TRBD1 (9 bases). Germline V gene sequence: CDR1 MGHDK, CDR2 SYGVNS. The CDR3 extends over 17 amino acids. Trimming left V 5 bases short and J 4 bases short, with 24 bases between.

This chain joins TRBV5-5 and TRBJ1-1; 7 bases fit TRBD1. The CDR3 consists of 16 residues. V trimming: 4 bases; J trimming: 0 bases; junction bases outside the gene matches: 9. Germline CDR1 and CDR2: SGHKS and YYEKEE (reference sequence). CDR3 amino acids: CASSLLGGTVNTEAFF. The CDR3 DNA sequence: TGTGCCAGCAGCCTGCTCGGCGGGACAGTGAACACTGAAGCTTTCTTT.

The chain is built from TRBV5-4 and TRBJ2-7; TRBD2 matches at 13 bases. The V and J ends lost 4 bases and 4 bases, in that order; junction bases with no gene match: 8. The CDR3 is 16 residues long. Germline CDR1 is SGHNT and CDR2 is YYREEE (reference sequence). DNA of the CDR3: TGTGCCAGCAGCCCCGGGACTAGCGGGACCGTATACGAGCAGTACTTC. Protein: CASSPGTSGTVYEQYF.

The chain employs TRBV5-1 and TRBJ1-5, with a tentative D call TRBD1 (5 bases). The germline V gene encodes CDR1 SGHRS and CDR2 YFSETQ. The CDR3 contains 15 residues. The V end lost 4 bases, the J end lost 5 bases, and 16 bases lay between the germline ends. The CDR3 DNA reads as TGCGCCAGCAGCGGCGGACTGGGAGGGGATCAGCCCCAGCATTTT. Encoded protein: CASSGGLGGDQPQHF.

Written as DNA, the CDR3 is TGTGCCAGCAGCTTAGGACAGGGGGCGTACAATGAGCAGTTCTTC. Translated: CASSLGQGAYNEQFF. V usage is TRBV11-3 and J usage is TRBJ2-1; 10 bases align to TRBD1. Germline assignment: CDR1 SGHNT and CDR2 YENEEA. The CDR3 spans 15 residues. Unmatched junction bases numbered 1, after V lost 1 base and J lost 4 bases.

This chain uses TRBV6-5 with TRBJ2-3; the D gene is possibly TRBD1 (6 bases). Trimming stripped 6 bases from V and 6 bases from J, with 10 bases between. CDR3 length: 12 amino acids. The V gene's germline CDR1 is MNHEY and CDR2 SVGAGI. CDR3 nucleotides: TGTGCCAGCAGACAAGGGGGTGATACGCAGTATTTT. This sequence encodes CASRQGGDTQYF.

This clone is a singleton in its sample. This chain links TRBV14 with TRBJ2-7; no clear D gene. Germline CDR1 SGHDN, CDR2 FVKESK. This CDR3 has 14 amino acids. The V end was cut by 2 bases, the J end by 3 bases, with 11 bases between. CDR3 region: CASSQLQTNYEQYF. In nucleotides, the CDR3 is TGTGCCAGCAGCCAACTGCAGACAAACTACGAGCAGTACTTC. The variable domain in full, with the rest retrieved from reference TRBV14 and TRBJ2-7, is EAGVTQFPSHSVIEKGQTVTLRCDPISGHDNLYWYRRVMGKEIKFLLHFVKESKQDESGMPNNRFLAERTGGTYSTLKVQPAELEDSGVYFCASSQLQTNYEQYFGPGTRLTVT.

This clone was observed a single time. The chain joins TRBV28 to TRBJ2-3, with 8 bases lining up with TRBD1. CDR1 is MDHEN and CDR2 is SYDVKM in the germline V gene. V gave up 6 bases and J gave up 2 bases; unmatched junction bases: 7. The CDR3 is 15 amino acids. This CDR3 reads CASRAQGVPTDTQYF. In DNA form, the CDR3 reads TGTGCCAGCAGGGCACAGGGGGTCCCCACAGATACGCAGTATTTT.